The 30 T cell receptor beta chains below all came from one sample that was sequenced in a study of cytomegalovirus exposure and HLA in healthy donors. Vbeta (60) and Jbeta (13) primers were used in the PCR. Sequencing was performed with immunoSEQ multiplex PCR; in TCRdb, only in-frame clones are kept and a portion is missing. The data contain 150,000 to 200,000 clones, 60% to 80% of them seen just once; the ten biggest clones take up about 1.5%. The sample consisted of PBMCs. These receptors all stem from a male donor in good health and CMV-seronegative.

This clone has more than one count but fewer than ten. The J gene is TRBJ2-1, the V gene TRBV11-2; TRBD2 matches at 9 bases. The CDR3 is made up of 16 amino acids. CDR1 is SGHAT, CDR2 FQNNGV, per germline. After removal of 4 bases from V and 3 bases from J, the junction contained 7 bases not matched to a gene. The CDR3 loop is CASSSVRGRGYNEQFF. CDR3 nucleotides: TGTGCCAGCAGCTCCGTACGCGGGAGGGGCTACAATGAGCAGTTCTTC.

The J gene is TRBJ2-5, the V gene TRBV11-2; D perhaps matches TRBD2 (5 bases). CDR3 length equals 14 residues. CDR1 and CDR2 (germline): SGHAT, FQNNGV. The ends were cut back, 2 bases at V and 3 bases at J, with 10 bases in the middle. CDR3: CASSLNSAKETQYF. In nucleotides, the CDR3 is TGTGCCAGCAGCTTAAATAGCGCGAAAGAGACCCAGTACTTC.

V is TRBV5-1 and J is TRBJ2-3, with 10 positions matching TRBD2. J was trimmed by 3 bases and V by 3 bases; bases with no gene match: 4. CDR1 is SGHRS and CDR2 is YFSETQ in the germline V gene. The CDR3 is made up of 15 amino acids. The CDR3, as DNA: TGCGCCAGCAGCTCCTCTAGCGGGGGTACAGATACGCAGTATTTT. It is translated as CASSSSSGGTDTQYF.

V gene TRBV7-2 combines with J gene TRBJ2-7; D perhaps matches TRBD1 (5 bases). This CDR3 is 16 amino acids long. Deletions cut 3 bases from V and 3 bases from J, with 18 bases between. Germline lookup yields CDR1 SGHTA and CDR2 FQGNSA. For the CDR3, the DNA is TGTGCCAGCAGCTTGAACCCTCTGACAGATTACTACGAGCAGTACTTC. Protein product: CASSLNPLTDYYEQYF.

The chain employs TRBV7-6 and TRBJ2-7, with 9 bases that match TRBD1. Germline CDR1 and CDR2: SGHVS and FNYEAQ. CDR3 length equals 14 residues. J lost 7 bases, V lost 6 bases, and 10 bases had no gene match. CDR3 in DNA: TGTGCCAGCAGTCCCCGACAGGGGGGCTGGGAGCAGTACTTC. This encodes CASSPRQGGWEQYF.

CDR3 in DNA: TGTGCCAGTAGCCTTATCGACAGCTACACTGAAGCTTTCTTT. It encodes CASSLIDSYTEAFF. This chain connects TRBV19 to TRBJ1-1, with a weak D call TRBD1 (5 bases). This CDR3 has 14 amino acids. V gave up 6 bases and J gave up 3 bases, with 14 bases separating them. Germline CDR1 is LNHDA and CDR2 is SQIVND (reference sequence).

Written as DNA, the CDR3 is TGTGCCAGTAGTAACAGGGAAAGAACTGAAGCTTTCTTT. As protein: CASSNRERTEAFF. V usage is TRBV19 and J usage is TRBJ1-1; a possible D gene is TRBD1 (6 bases). Germline V gene lookup returns CDR1 LNHDA and CDR2 SQIVND (reference sequence). The CDR3 contains 13 residues. With 4 bases removed from V and 5 bases from J, the gap between germline ends came to 11 bases.

The chain links TRBV7-2 to TRBJ1-1; D is perhaps TRBD1 (6 bases). Per germline, CDR1 SGHTA and CDR2 FQGNSA. The V end lost 6 bases, the J end lost 2 bases, and 10 bases lay between the germline ends. CDR3 length: 13 residues. CDR3 sequence: CASRGQPNTEAFF. In DNA, the CDR3 is TGTGCCAGCAGAGGACAGCCAAACACTGAAGCTTTCTTT.

This clone was seen just once. This sample includes further DNA sequences coding for the same CDR3. The chain links TRBV12-5 to TRBJ1-6; 9 nucleotides match TRBD1. The V gene end was trimmed by 2 bases and the J gene end by 0 bases; junction bases not matched to a gene: 8. This CDR3 is 19 amino acids long. The germline V gene has CDR1 LGHNT and CDR2 FRNRAP. CDR3 DNA sequence: TGTGCTAGTGGTTTGAAGGACAGGGGATCCAGCTCCTATAATTCACCCCTCCACTTT. Translation: CASGLKDRGSSSYNSPLHF.

The chain combines TRBV5-6 with TRBJ1-6; D ambiguous. The CDR3 has 14 residues. With 4 bases removed from V and 5 bases from J, the gap between germline ends came to 10 bases. Germline loops: CDR1 SGHDT, CDR2 YYEEEE. The CDR3 loop is CASSLTVHNSPLHF. The CDR3 region has the DNA TGTGCCAGCAGCCTAACAGTCCATAATTCACCCCTCCACTTT.

The chain uses TRBV7-6 and TRBJ2-2; D may be TRBD2 (6 bases). The CDR3 totals 15 residues. The V and J ends lost 2 bases and 1 base respectively, with 8 bases between them. Germline CDR1 reads SGHVS; CDR2 reads FNYEAQ. The CDR3 protein is CASSLLAKNTGELFF. CDR3 bases: TGTGCCAGCAGCTTACTAGCGAAGAACACCGGGGAGCTGTTTTTT.

This sequence joins TRBV4-1 and TRBJ1-5; 9 nucleotides match TRBD1. Trimming cost V 0 bases and J 3 bases; bases outside gene matches: 6. This CDR3 is 17 amino acids long. Germline loops: CDR1 MGHRA, CDR2 YSYEKL. The CDR3 bases are TGCGCCAGCAGCCAAGATTTCGGGGACAGGGTCAATCAGCCCCAGCATTTT. Translated, it gives CASSQDFGDRVNQPQHF.

The chain carries TRBV7-2 and TRBJ2-7, with TRBD1 as a possible D gene (5 bases). Germline loops: CDR1 SGHTA, CDR2 FQGNSA. CDR3 length: 15 amino acids. Trimming left V 1 base short and J 0 bases short, with 10 bases between. CDR3 region: CASSLVAGYSYEQYF. The CDR3, as DNA: TGTGCCAGCAGCTTAGTTGCAGGGTACTCCTACGAGCAGTACTTC.

This clone has a single count. The V gene is TRBV9, the J gene TRBJ2-2, with 9 bases lining up with TRBD1. There are 13 residues in the CDR3. CDR1 and CDR2 (germline): SGDLS, YYNGEE. J gave up 3 bases and V 7 bases, and 1 base lay outside the gene matches. The CDR3: CASGTGYTGELFF. In nucleotides, the CDR3 is TGTGCCAGCGGGACAGGGTACACCGGGGAGCTGTTTTTT. Filled out from reference TRBV9 and TRBJ2-2, the complete variable domain reads DSGVTQTPKHLITATGQRVTLRCSPRSGDLSVYWYQQSLDQGLQFLIQYYNGEERAKGNILERFSAQQFPDLHSELNLSSLELGDSALYFCASGTGYTGELFFGEGSRLTVL.

V usage is TRBV9 and J usage is TRBJ2-1; TRBD2 matches 13 bases. V shed 0 bases, J shed 7 bases, and the junction held 7 bases outside the gene matches. The CDR3 has 17 amino acids. Germline V gene lookup returns CDR1 SGDLS and CDR2 YYNGEE. DNA for the CDR3: TGTGCCAGCAGCGTAGCGCTACTAGCGGGAGGGTCAAATGAGCAGTTCTTC. Its translation: CASSVALLAGGSNEQFF.

The chain combines TRBV18 with TRBJ2-7; D may be TRBD1 (7 bases). Deletions cut 8 bases from V and 1 base from J, with 9 bases between. CDR1 is KGHSH and CDR2 is LQKENI in the germline V gene. This CDR3 has 12 amino acids. The DNA for the CDR3 is TGTGCCAGCGCGGGACAGTCCTACGAGCAGTACTTC. Translated: CASAGQSYEQYF. Drawing the rest from reference TRBV18 and TRBJ2-7, the complete variable domain is NAGVMQNPRHLVRRRGQEARLRCSPMKGHSHVYWYRQLPEEGLKFMVYLQKENIIDESGMPKERFSAEFPKEGPSILRIQQVVRGDSAAYFCASAGQSYEQYFGPGTRLTVT.

This clone has a handful of counts. This chain joins TRBV7-9 and TRBJ2-1; D perhaps matches TRBD2 (6 bases). V lost 5 bases and J 7 bases, leaving 18 bases between the germline ends. The germline V gene encodes CDR1 SEHNR and CDR2 FQNEAQ (reference sequence). This CDR3 contains 15 residues. CDR3 amino acids: CASSPRSRGGNEQFF. CDR3 in DNA: TGTGCCAGCAGCCCCCGTTCGAGAGGAGGGAATGAGCAGTTCTTC.

J is TRBJ2-2 and V is TRBV18, with D possibly being TRBD1 (6 bases). Trimming stripped 5 bases from V and 4 bases from J, with 14 bases between. The CDR3 length is 15 residues. Germline V gene sequence: CDR1 KGHSH, CDR2 LQKENI. The CDR3, as DNA: TGTGCCAGCTCATCCCTGGACAGTCCCACCGGGGAGCTGTTTTTT. This encodes CASSSLDSPTGELFF. The full variable domain, in which reference TRBV18 and TRBJ2-2 provide the parts outside the CDR3, is NAGVMQNPRHLVRRRGQEARLRCSPMKGHSHVYWYRQLPEEGLKFMVYLQKENIIDESGMPKERFSAEFPKEGPSILRIQQVVRGDSAAYFCASSSLDSPTGELFFGEGSRLTVL.

The chain combines TRBV27 with TRBJ2-1; 10 positions match TRBD2. The V segment lost 1 base and the J segment 4 bases; nucleotides outside the gene matches: 4. Germline V CDR1 and CDR2: MNHEY, SMNVEV (reference sequence). CDR3 length equals 16 residues. The chain's CDR3 is CASSLWLAGAYNEQFF. CDR3 bases: TGTGCCAGCAGTTTATGGCTAGCGGGGGCGTACAATGAGCAGTTCTTC.

The chain has TRBV7-9 and TRBJ2-1; D uncertain. Looked up from germline, CDR1 is SEHNR and CDR2 is FQNEAQ (reference sequence). V gave up 1 base and J gave up 2 bases, with 15 bases separating them. The CDR3 runs to 17 residues. The CDR3 reads CASSLEAATIAYNEQFF. CDR3 DNA: TGTGCCAGCAGCTTAGAGGCAGCCACTATAGCCTACAATGAGCAGTTCTTC.

This chain joins TRBV4-3 and TRBJ1-6, with 10 bases that match TRBD1. The germline V gene encodes CDR1 LGHNA and CDR2 YSLEER. With 1 base clipped from V and 2 bases from J, the junction kept 11 bases outside the gene matches. The CDR3 is made up of 20 amino acids. CDR3 residues: CASSQALGTGELAYNSPLHF. CDR3 bases: TGCGCCAGCAGCCAAGCGTTGGGGACAGGGGAGTTGGCCTATAATTCACCCCTCCACTTT.

In this sample, this clone is medium-sized. The chain is built from TRBV18 and TRBJ1-1; 7 positions agree with TRBD1. The CDR3 covers 15 residues. Germline-derived CDR1 and CDR2 are KGHSH and LQKENI. The V gene end was trimmed by 6 bases and the J gene end by 3 bases; junction bases not matched to a gene: 10. As DNA, the CDR3 is TGTGCCAGCTCGACCCAAGGGACAGATTACACTGAAGCTTTCTTT. Its translation is CASSTQGTDYTEAFF.

The chain couples TRBV10-3 to TRBJ2-1, with 9 positions matching TRBD1. CDR1 and CDR2 from the germline V gene are ENHRY and SYGVKD. V was pared by 8 bases and J by 3 bases, with 5 bases of the junction left unmatched. The CDR3 covers 14 residues. The CDR3 spells CAIESGQGYNEQFF. The CDR3 DNA is TGTGCCATCGAATCGGGACAGGGCTACAATGAGCAGTTCTTC.

V and J are TRBV30 and TRBJ2-5, with D maybe TRBD2 (6 bases). The CDR3 runs to 13 residues. Germline loops: CDR1 GTSNPN, CDR2 SVGIG (reference sequence). Trimming took off 5 bases at V and 5 bases at J, with 15 bases between the two ends. The CDR3 here is CAWGPGGKETQYF. DNA of the CDR3: TGTGCCTGGGGACCTGGGGGGAAGGAGACCCAGTACTTC.

The chain recombines TRBV6-6 with TRBJ2-1, with TRBD2 matching over 7 bases. Looked up from germline, CDR1 is MNHNY and CDR2 is SVGAGI (reference sequence). This CDR3 has 15 residues. Trimming cost V 0 bases and J 5 bases; bases outside gene matches: 4. The chain's CDR3 is CASSYSLGGDNEQFF. The CDR3 nucleotides read TGTGCCAGCAGTTACTCGTTGGGAGGGGACAATGAGCAGTTCTTC.

V and J are TRBV28 and TRBJ2-3, with D possibly TRBD2 on 6 matching bases. V lost 9 bases, J lost 0 bases, and 16 bases lay in between. The CDR3 loop spans 15 amino acids. Germline V gene data show CDR1 as MDHEN and CDR2 as SYDVKM. The CDR3 here is CASSPSGLSTDTQYF. CDR3 in DNA: TGTGCCAGTTCCCCTTCGGGACTTAGCACAGATACGCAGTATTTT.

In the case of this clone: Other DNA sequences in this sample translate to the same CDR3. The gene calls are TRBV11-3 and TRBJ1-1; D not resolved. The CDR3 sequence is 13 residues long. The germline V gene has CDR1 SGHNT and CDR2 YENEEA. Trimming took 2 bases from V and 5 from J, leaving 9 bases between them. For the CDR3, the DNA is TGTGCCAGCAGCTTATCCTCGGGTACTGAAGCTTTCTTT. It translates to CASSLSSGTEAFF.

The J gene is TRBJ2-2, the V gene TRBV2; 9 bases map to TRBD2. Looked up from germline, CDR1 is SNHLY and CDR2 is FYNNEI. CDR3 length equals 18 residues. The ends lost 4 bases at V and 1 base at J; junction bases unmatched: 10. CDR3: CASSVPVAGAQNTGELFF. The CDR3 DNA reads TGTGCCAGCAGTGTCCCGGTAGCGGGGGCTCAGAACACCGGGGAGCTGTTTTTT.

The chain has TRBV6-1 and TRBJ2-2; 7 positions match TRBD1. The CDR3 is 16 residues long. V shed 4 bases, J shed 3 bases, and the junction held 8 bases outside the gene matches. Germline-derived CDR1 and CDR2 are MNHNS and SASEGT. CDR3: CASSVGQLRYTGELFF. DNA of the CDR3: TGTGCCAGCAGTGTGGGACAGCTCCGATACACCGGGGAGCTGTTTTTT.

In nucleotides, the CDR3 is TGTGCCAGCGGGGAGACGTCCTACGAGCAGTACTTC. Amino acid sequence: CASGETSYEQYF. The chain couples TRBV14 to TRBJ2-7, with D maybe TRBD2 (5 bases). The ends were cut back, 8 bases at V and 1 base at J, with 9 bases in the middle. Per the germline V gene, CDR1 is SGHDN and CDR2 is FVKESK. This CDR3 spans 12 amino acids.